This is a list of T cell receptor beta chains from one sample in a study of PD-L1 blockade in urothelial cancer. Measured with immunoSEQ multiplex PCR; TCRdb has only the in-frame clones, and not every one. The table has around 21,000 clones, about four fifths seen once; the top ten hold more than 1.5%. The input for sequencing was PBMCs, taken around atezolizumab (anti-PD-L1) treatment. The receptors derive from a middle-aged man with urothelial cancer. Both conserved end residues are part of each CDR3. Each record gives: clone size, D gene, V gene, J gene, CDR3 protein, CDR3 DNA. A D gene is named only where the DNA matches it firmly. Clone size is stated in some rows and not others, as once, few, many or a class when expanded.

NA	NA	TRBV15	TRBJ2-2	CATSRDQGREELFF	TGTGCCACCAGCAGAGATCAGGGTAGGGAGGAGCTGTTTTTT
NA	NA	TRBV9	TRBJ1-5	CASSLGGVDQPQHF	TGTGCCAGCAGCCTCGGGGGGGTTGATCAGCCCCAGCATTTT
few	TRBD2	TRBV5-1	TRBJ2-1	CASSRGWYASGAYNEQFF	TGCGCCAGCAGCCGGGGGTGGTATGCTAGCGGGGCCTACAATGAGCAGTTCTTC
NA	NA	TRBV11-2	TRBJ2-5	CASSTSTGASEETQYF	TGTGCCAGCAGCACATCGACAGGAGCGAGCGAAGAGACCCAGTACTTC
NA	TRBD2	TRBV2	TRBJ2-1	CASSEGTSAYNEQFF	TGTGCCAGCAGTGAGGGGACTAGCGCTTACAATGAGCAGTTCTTC
NA	TRBD2	TRBV4-1	TRBJ2-5	CASSLRLAGAGETQYF	TGCGCCAGCAGCTTGAGACTAGCGGGGGCCGGAGAGACCCAGTACTTC
NA	TRBD1	TRBV6-5	TRBJ2-7	CASSPTGFDEQYF	TGTGCCAGCAGTCCGACAGGGTTCGACGAGCAGTACTTC
NA	NA	TRBV5-1	TRBJ2-4	CASSLNGDIRNIQYF	TGCGCCAGCAGCTTAAACGGGGACATAAGGAACATTCAGTACTTC
NA	TRBD1	TRBV28	TRBJ1-2	CASSYPQGQQSRYGYTF	TGTGCCAGCAGTTACCCCCAGGGACAGCAGTCTCGTTATGGCTACACCTTC
NA	NA	TRBV30	TRBJ1-2	CAWGGVSSNYGYTF	TGTGCCTGGGGGGGGGTATCGTCTAACTATGGCTACACCTTC
NA	NA	TRBV5-5	TRBJ2-3	CASTREVGYKYF	TGTGCCAGCACCCGTGAGGTGGGTTACAAGTATTTT